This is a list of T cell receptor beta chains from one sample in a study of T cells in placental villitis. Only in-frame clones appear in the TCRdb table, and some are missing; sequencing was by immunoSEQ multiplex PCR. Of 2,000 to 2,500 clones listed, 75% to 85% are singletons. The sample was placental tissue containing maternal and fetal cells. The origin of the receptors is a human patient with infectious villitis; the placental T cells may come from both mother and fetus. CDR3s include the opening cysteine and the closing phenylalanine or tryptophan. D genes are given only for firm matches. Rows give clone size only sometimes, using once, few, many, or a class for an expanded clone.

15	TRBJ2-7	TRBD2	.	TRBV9	CASSPSGTPSYEQYF	TGTGCCAGCAGCCCAAGCGGGACTCCATCCTACGAGCAGTACTTC
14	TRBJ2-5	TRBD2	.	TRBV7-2	CATRLAGGVETQYF	TGTGCCACCCGACTAGCGGGGGGGGTAGAGACCCAGTACTTC
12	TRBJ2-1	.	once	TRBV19	CASSIVNNEQFF	TGTGCCAGTAGTATCGTGAACAATGAGCAGTTCTTC
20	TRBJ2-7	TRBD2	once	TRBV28	CASSSTAVAWGSGSSYEQYF	TGTGCCAGCAGCTCAACAGCAGTGGCCTGGGGTAGCGGGAGCTCCTACGAGCAGTACTTC
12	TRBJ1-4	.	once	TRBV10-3	CAISGTNEKLFF	TGTGCCATCAGTGGGACTAATGAAAAACTGTTTTTT
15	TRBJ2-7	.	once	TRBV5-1	CASSLYGGHSYEQYF	TGCGCCAGCAGCTTGTATGGGGGACACTCCTACGAGCAGTACTTC
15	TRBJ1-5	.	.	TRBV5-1	CASSPEGGSNQPQHF	TGCGCCAGCAGCCCCGAGGGGGGATCAAATCAGCCCCAGCATTTT
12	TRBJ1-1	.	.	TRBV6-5	CASSTGNTEAFF	TGTGCCAGCAGTACAGGGAACACTGAAGCTTTCTTT
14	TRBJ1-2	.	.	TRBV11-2	CASSLYPSPTGYTF	TGTGCCAGCAGCTTATACCCCAGCCCAACTGGCTACACCTTC
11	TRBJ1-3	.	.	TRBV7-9	CASSRGDTIYF	TGTGCCAGCAGCCGAGGGGACACCATATATTTT
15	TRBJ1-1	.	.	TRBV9	CASSVDPGTNTEAFF	TGTGCCAGCAGCGTAGACCCGGGAACCAACACTGAAGCTTTCTTT
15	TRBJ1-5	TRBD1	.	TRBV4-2	CASSGTGVDNQPQHF	TGTGCCAGCAGCGGGACAGGGGTTGACAATCAGCCCCAGCATTTT
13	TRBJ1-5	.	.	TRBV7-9	CASSPRRGQPQHF	TGTGCCAGCAGCCCAAGGAGGGGTCAGCCCCAGCATTTT
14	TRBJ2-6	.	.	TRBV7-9	CASSFFAGANVLTF	TGTGCCAGCAGCTTTTTCGCAGGGGCCAACGTCCTGACTTTC
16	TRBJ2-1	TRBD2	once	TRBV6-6	CASSRLAGASYNEQFF	TGTGCCAGCAGTCGACTAGCGGGGGCTTCCTACAATGAGCAGTTCTTC
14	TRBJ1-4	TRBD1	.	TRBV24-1	CATSDGQGAEKLFF	TGTGCCACCAGTGATGGACAGGGGGCTGAAAAACTGTTTTTT
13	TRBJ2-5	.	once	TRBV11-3	CASSQAGIETQYF	TGTGCCAGCAGCCAAGCTGGAATTGAGACCCAGTACTTC
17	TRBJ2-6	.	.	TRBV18	CASSPLPGSSGANVLTF	TGTGCCAGCTCACCACTCCCAGGCAGCTCTGGGGCCAACGTCCTGACTTTC
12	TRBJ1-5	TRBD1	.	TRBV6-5	CASRTGFQPQHF	TGTGCCAGCAGGACAGGGTTTCAGCCCCAGCATTTT
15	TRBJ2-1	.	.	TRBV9	CASSVGATVYNEQFF	TGTGCCAGCAGCGTAGGAGCTACGGTCTACAATGAGCAGTTCTTC
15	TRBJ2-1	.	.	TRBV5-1	CASSPLADTYNEQFF	TGCGCCAGCAGCCCTCTAGCAGATACCTACAATGAGCAGTTCTTC
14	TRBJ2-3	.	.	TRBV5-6	CASSLPTSSDTQYF	TGTGCCAGCAGCCTCCCGACTAGTTCAGATACGCAGTATTTT
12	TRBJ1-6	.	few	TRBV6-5	CASSYRGSPLHF	TGTGCCAGCAGTTACAGGGGTTCACCCCTCCACTTT